This TCR beta chain originates from a study of T cell responses to AZD1222 COVID-19 vaccine (dated by TCRdb to 2020 to 2023). Broadly, across the study: TCR sequencing was performed for some 250 trial participants, of whom around 200 were given two doses of AZD1222 and about 25 were given two doses of MenACWY control vaccine. Trial participants were enrolled into age subgroups of 18-55, 56-69 and 70-plus years, which contained approximately 150, 28 and 58 TCR-sequenced participants, respectively.

The CDR3 covers 15 residues, taking in both the cysteine and the phenylalanine. CDR3 DNA only is kept here, 45 bases in frame from base 1. This clone came up once. What antigen it recognizes has not been identified. Nothing much larger sits one base from this clone, and base qualities are not available. The CDR3 regions of human TCRbeta chains were analyzed by immunosequencing. In the paper's pipeline: TCRs in the repertoires were compared against a reference library of SARS-CoV-2-specific TCRs that had been generated with the MIRA antigen-specificity platform. Breadth was defined as the fraction of unique TCRs that were SARS-CoV-2-associated, and depth was defined as the fraction of total T cells that were SARS-CoV-2-associated. Using the MIRA data, every spike-specific TCR was mapped to the spike region that the TCR reacted to and assigned to either a CD4 or a CD8 class. Log10-transformed breadth and depth values were compared by one-way ANOVA with Sidak's multiple comparisons tests. TCRdb took this table from immuneACCESS and kept in-frame rearrangements with V and J called. Such tables lack part of the clones; where checked against another copy, unresolved V genes explain under half of the gap, and the rest is unexplained. The V and J calls and clone size are taken from that table; D and trimming were inferred from the DNA. The sample profile shows nearly 90,000 clones; 89% of them were found once. The ten biggest clones cover more than 5% of the sample.

In the paper's terms, the time point label means: about 28 days (+/-7) after the second vaccine dose. AZD1222 recipients given second doses at about 4 weeks or at about 12 weeks were pooled, since spike-specific TCR depth and breadth were not found to differ between the two schedules. The vaccinee samples were drawn from two UK trials, COV001 and COV002, one of which was a single-blind randomized controlled phase 2/3 trial testing AZD1222 (ChAdOx1 nCoV-19) in healthy adults. For TCRbeta chain sequencing, PBMC samples from trial participants were taken at day 0 and at day 28 after the second dose. Study-wide conclusions, independent of this receptor: Reportedly, close to half of the unique spike-specific TCRs recognized epitopes lying outside the regions that are mutated in the B.1.351 and B.1.1.7 variants. In the small 56-69-year group, the increase in depth fell short of significance, most likely because of low power. Because no day 14 peak-response samples were available, the repertoires could be characterized only after the peak T cell response. Conclusions about previously exposed vaccinees were limited because only a handful of AZD1222 recipients were SARS-CoV-2 seropositive at baseline. The vaccine-associated CD4 TCRs covered the entire spike protein, and the dominant responses fell in regions 160-218 and 743-854. After two AZD1222 doses, both the breadth and the depth of spike-specific TCRs were significantly higher than at day 0 and than in MenACWY recipients. Participants were mostly white British, with more females than males. The authors suggested clonal diversity may have been underestimated.

The material sequenced was peripheral blood, taken 28 days after the second AZD1222 dose. The rearranged chain carries TRBV12-1 and TRBJ1-5. TRBV12-1 is reported as a pseudogene. The source of this sequence is an adult who received the AZD1222 COVID-19 vaccine. At the DNA level, the sequence is TGTGCCAGCAGCCTCGGGGGGTATAGCAATCAGCCCCAGCATTTT. Its protein product is CASSLGGYSNQPQHF.